This TCR beta chain appears in the sequencing data of a study of T cells after posttransplantation cyclophosphamide. The study, taken as a whole, reports: TRB clonality was highly associated with recipient CMV seropositivity and reactivation. Donor CD8+ memory clones often dominated recipient blood repertoires at later times. TRB overlap between skin or GI tissue T cells and blood was limited.

Assay: immunoSEQ multiplex PCR; the TCRdb copy retains only in-frame clones and omits some. The top ten hold approximately 2.7% of the sample, which has 66,000 or so clones, 90% to 95% seen once. For this clone: Antigen: not known.

Germline CDR1 reads LGHNA; CDR2 reads YSLEER. V trimming: 2 bases; J trimming: 4 bases; junction bases outside the gene matches: 6. This CDR3 comprises 15 residues. On the day of bone marrow donation, the related graft donor provided peripheral blood. The chain combines TRBV4-3 with TRBJ1-1; the match to TRBD1 covers 8 bases. The sequencing sample was made of PBMCs. The sequence came from a woman between 25 and 40 years old in good health and a related stem cell transplant donor. The CDR3 coding sequence is TGCGCCAGCAGCCAACAAGACAGGGGAGTCACTGAAGCTTTCTTT. Encoded protein: CASSQQDRGVTEAFF.